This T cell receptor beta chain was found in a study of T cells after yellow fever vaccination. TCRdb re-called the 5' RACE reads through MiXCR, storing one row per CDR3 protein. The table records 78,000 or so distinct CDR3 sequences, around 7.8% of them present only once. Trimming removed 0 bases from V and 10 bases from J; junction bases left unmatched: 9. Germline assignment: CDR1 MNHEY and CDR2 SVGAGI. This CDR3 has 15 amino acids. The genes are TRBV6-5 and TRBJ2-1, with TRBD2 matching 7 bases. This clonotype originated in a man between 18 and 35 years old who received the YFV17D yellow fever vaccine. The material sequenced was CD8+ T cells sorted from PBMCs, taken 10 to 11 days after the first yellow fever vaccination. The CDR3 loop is CASSYSETSFREQFF. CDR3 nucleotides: TGTGCCAGCAGTTACTCTGAGACTAGCTTCAGGGAGCAGTTCTTC.